This T cell receptor beta chain is drawn from a study of control samples from healthy donors and cancer patients. Only in-frame clones appear in the TCRdb table, and some are missing; sequencing was by immunoSEQ multiplex PCR. The repertoire includes around 84,000 clones, roughly 91% of them detected once, and less than 20% sits in the top ten. Input material: blood. The origin of this receptor is a man aged 30-40 years in good health.

The CDR3 here is CASSPLRSAWSEQYF. CDR3 in DNA: TGTGCCAGCAGCCCGTTGCGTTCAGCTTGGTCCGAGCAGTACTTC. J is TRBJ2-7 and V is TRBV14; D not resolved. The V gene lost 4 bases and the J gene lost 6 bases, with 19 bases spanning the gap. Germline V gene lookup returns CDR1 SGHDN and CDR2 FVKESK. The CDR3 is 15 amino acids.